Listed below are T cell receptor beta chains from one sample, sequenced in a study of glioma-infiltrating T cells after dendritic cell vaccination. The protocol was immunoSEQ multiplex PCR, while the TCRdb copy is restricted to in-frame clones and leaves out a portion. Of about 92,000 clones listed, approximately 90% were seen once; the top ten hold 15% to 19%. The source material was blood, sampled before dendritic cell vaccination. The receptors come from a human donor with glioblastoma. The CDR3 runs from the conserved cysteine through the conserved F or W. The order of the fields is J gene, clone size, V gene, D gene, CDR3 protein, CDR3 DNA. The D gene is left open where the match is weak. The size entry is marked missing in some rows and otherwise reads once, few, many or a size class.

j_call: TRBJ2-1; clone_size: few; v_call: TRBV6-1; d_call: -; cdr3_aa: CAGSRVFYNEQFF; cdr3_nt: TGTGCCGGAAGCAGGGTTTTCTACAATGAGCAGTTCTTC
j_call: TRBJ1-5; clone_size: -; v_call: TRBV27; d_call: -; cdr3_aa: CASSQEQAFRPQHF; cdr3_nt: TGTGCCAGCAGTCAAGAACAGGCCTTTCGGCCCCAGCATTTT
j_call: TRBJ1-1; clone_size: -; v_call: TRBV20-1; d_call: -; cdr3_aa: CSTDWTKEAFF; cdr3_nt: TGCAGTACGGACTGGACGAAGGAAGCTTTCTTT
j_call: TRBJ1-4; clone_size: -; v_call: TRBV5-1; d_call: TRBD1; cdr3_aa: CASSIPGTGDEKLFF; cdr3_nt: TGCGCCAGCAGCATCCCCGGGACAGGAGATGAAAAACTGTTTTTT
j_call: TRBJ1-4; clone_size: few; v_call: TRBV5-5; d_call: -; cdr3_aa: CASSLRPAGNEKLFF; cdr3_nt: TGTGCCAGCAGCCTGAGGCCGGCGGGTAATGAAAAACTGTTTTTT
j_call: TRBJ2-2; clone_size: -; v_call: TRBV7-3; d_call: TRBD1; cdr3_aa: CASSFDRVNTGELFF; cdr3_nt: TGTGCCAGCAGCTTCGACAGGGTCAACACCGGGGAGCTGTTTTTT
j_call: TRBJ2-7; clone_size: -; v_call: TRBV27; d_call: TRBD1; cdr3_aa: CASSPTPRDSSYEQYF; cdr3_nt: TGTGCCAGCAGTCCCACCCCTCGGGACAGCTCCTACGAGCAGTACTTC
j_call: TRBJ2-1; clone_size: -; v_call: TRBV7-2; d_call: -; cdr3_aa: CASSLRQEQFF; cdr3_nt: TGTGCCAGCAGCTTACGACAGGAGCAGTTCTTC
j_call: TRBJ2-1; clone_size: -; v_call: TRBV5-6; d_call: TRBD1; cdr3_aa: CASSRRGTGYYNEQFF; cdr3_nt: TGTGCCAGCAGCCGGAGGGGGACAGGGTACTACAATGAGCAGTTCTTC
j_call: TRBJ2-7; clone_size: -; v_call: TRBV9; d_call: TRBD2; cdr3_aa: CASGTSGGAVYEQYF; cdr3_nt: TGTGCCAGCGGGACTAGCGGGGGGGCCGTCTACGAGCAGTACTTC
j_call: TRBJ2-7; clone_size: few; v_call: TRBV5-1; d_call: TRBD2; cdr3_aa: CASSLGEGLRSSQYF; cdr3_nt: TGCGCCAGCAGCTTGGGGGAGGGCCTACGATCGTCGCAGTACTTC
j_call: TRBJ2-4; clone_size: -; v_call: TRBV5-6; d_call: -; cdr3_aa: CASSLSQIIAKNIQYF; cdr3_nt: TGTGCCAGCAGCTTATCACAGATTATAGCCAAAAACATTCAGTACTTC
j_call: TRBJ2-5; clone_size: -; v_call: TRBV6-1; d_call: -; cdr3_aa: CASSGSERETQYF; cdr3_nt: TGTGCCAGCAGTGGGTCCGAGCGGGAGACCCAGTACTTC
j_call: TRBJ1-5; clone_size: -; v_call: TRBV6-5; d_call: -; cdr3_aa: CASSPEPDSNQPQHF; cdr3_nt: TGTGCCAGCAGTCCCGAACCAGATAGCAATCAGCCCCAGCATTTT
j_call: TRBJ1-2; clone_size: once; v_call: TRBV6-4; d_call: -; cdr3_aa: CASRGGNLRYTF; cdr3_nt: TGTGCCAGCAGGGGGGGGAATCTACGCTACACCTTC
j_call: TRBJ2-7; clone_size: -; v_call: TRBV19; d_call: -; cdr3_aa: CASTGAGPYEQYF; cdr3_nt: TGTGCCAGTACAGGGGCCGGACCCTACGAGCAGTACTTC
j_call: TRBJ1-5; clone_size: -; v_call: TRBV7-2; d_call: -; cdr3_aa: CASSLDRASNQPQHF; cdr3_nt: TGTGCCAGCAGCTTAGACAGGGCTAGCAATCAGCCCCAGCATTTT
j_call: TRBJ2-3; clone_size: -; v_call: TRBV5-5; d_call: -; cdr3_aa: CASSYRVTDTQYF; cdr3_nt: TGTGCCAGCAGCTACAGGGTAACAGATACGCAGTATTTT
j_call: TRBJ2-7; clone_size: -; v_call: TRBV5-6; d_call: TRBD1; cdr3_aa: CASSLGGNRDRLTYEQYF; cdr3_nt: TGTGCCAGCAGCTTGGGGGGTAACCGGGACAGGCTAACCTACGAGCAGTACTTC
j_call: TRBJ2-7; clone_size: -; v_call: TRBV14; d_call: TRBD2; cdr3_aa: CASSRKREAVYEQYF; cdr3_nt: TGTGCCAGCAGCCGTAAGCGGGAGGCAGTCTACGAGCAGTACTTC
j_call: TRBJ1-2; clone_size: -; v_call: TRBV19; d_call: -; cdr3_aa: CASTLGLTYYGYTF; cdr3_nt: TGTGCCAGTACCCTGGGCCTGACCTACTATGGCTACACCTTC
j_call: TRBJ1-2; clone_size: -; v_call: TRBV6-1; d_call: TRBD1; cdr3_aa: CASSLDRVGYTF; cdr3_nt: TGTGCCAGCAGTTTAGACAGGGTTGGCTACACCTTC
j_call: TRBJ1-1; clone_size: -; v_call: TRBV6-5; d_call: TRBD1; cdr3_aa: CASSPGQSMNTEAFF; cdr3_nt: TGTGCCAGCAGCCCGGGACAGTCTATGAACACTGAAGCTTTCTTT
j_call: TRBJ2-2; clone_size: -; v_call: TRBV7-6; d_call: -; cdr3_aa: CASSFSPGSGSGELFF; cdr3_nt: TGTGCCAGCAGCTTTTCTCCAGGTTCAGGGTCCGGGGAGCTGTTTTTT
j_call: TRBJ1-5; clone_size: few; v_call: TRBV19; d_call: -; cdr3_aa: CASSSQVNQPQHF; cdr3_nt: TGTGCCAGTAGTAGTCAGGTCAATCAGCCCCAGCATTTT
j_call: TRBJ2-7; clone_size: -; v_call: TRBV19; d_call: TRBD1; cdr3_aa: CASSMGDRGRLEQYF; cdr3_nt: TGTGCCAGTAGTATGGGGGACAGGGGGCGCTTGGAGCAGTACTTC
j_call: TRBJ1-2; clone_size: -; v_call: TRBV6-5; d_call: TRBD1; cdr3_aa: CASSSRTGAGYGYTF; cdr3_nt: TGTGCCAGCAGTTCACGGACAGGGGCAGGGTATGGCTACACCTTC
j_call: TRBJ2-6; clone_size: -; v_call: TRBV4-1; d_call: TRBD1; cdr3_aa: CASSQHSGQTSGANVLTF; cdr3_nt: TGCGCCAGCAGCCAACACTCGGGACAGACCTCTGGGGCCAACGTCCTGACTTTC
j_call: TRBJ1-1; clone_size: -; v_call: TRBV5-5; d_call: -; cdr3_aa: CASSFPGWTEAFF; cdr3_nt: TGTGCCAGCAGCTTCCCAGGGTGGACTGAAGCTTTCTTT
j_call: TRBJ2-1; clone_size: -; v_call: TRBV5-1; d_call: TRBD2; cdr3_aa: CASSPRLAGDEQFF; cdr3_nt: TGCGCCAGCAGCCCTCGACTAGCGGGAGATGAGCAGTTCTTC
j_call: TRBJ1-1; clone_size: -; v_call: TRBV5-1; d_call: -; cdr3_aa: CASREQVSITEAFF; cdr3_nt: TGCGCCAGCAGGGAACAGGTATCAATCACTGAAGCTTTCTTT
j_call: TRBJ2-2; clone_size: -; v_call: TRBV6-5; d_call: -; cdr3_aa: CASSYLARTAGELFF; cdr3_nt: TGTGCCAGCAGTTACTTAGCGAGGACGGCCGGGGAGCTGTTTTTT
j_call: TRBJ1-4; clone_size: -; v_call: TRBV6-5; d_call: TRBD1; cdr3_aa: CASSTVQGRAKKLFF; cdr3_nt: TGTGCCAGCAGTACAGTACAGGGGCGGGCCAAAAAACTGTTTTTT